The clone carrying this T cell receptor beta chain was counted only a few times. Its cognate antigen is unknown. The data were obtained in a study of response to subunit inactivated influenza vaccine. General study results and limits: Authors suggested each seasonal influenza vaccination recruits few new T cells.

TCRdb used MiXCR to reprocess the RT-PCR reads, holding one entry per CDR3 protein. The sample holds roughly 570,000 distinct CDR3 sequences, around 15% seen once. The CDR3 sequence is 14 residues long. V was trimmed by 0 bases and J by 5 bases, leaving 11 bases between them. The source material was PBMCs from blood, sampled 11 to 12 days after vaccination. This clonotype was sampled from a man in his fifties or sixties who received an inactivated influenza vaccine. The chain has TRBV12-3 or TRBV12-4 and TRBJ2-7; D not resolved. The chain's CDR3 is CASSLALKWDEQYF. The DNA for the CDR3 is TGTGCCAGCAGTTTAGCGCTAAAGTGGGACGAGCAGTACTTC.